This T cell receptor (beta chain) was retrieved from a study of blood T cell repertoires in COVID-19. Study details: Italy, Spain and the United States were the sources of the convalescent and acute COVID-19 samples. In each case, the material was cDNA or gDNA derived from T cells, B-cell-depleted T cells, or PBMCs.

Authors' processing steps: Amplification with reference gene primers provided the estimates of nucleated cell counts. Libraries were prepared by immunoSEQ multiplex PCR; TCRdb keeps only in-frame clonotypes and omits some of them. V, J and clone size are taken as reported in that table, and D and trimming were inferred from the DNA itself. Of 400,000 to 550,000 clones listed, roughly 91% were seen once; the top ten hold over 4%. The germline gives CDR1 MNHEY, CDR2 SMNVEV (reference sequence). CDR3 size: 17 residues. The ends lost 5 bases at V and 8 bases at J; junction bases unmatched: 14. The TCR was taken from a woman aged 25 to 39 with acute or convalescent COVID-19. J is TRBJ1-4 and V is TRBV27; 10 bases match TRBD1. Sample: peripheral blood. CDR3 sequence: CASSAGQGSLLSEKLFF. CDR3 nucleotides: TGTGCCAGCAGTGCGGGACAGGGGTCCCTCTTGAGCGAAAAACTGTTTTTT.